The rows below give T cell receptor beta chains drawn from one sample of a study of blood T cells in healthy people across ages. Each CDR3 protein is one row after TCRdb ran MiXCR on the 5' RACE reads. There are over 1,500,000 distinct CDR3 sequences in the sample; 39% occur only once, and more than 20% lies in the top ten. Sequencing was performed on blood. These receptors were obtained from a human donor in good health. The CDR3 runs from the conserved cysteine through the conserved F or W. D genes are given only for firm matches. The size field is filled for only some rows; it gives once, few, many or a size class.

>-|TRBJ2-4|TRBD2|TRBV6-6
CAIQSGLAGEREYF
TGTGCCATTCAATCCGGACTAGCGGGGGAGAGGGAGTACTTC
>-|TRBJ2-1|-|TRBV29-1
CSVEVGGPYNERFF
TGCAGCGTTGAAGTGGGGGGGCCCTACAATGAGCGGTTCTTC
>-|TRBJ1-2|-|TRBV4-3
CASSDRWDGYTF
TGCGCCAGCAGCGACAGATGGGATGGCTACACCTTC
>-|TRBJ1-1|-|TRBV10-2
CASSEAGTTFTEAFF
TGCGCCAGCAGTGAGGCAGGGACAACTTTCACTGAAGCTTTCTTT
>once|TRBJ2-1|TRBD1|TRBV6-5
CASKRGQGRFSEQFF
TGTGCCAGCAAGAGGGGACAGGGGAGATTCAGTGAGCAGTTCTTC
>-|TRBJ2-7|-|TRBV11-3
CASSPNYREDEQYF
TGTGCCAGCAGTCCTAATTACAGGGAGGACGAGCAGTACTTC
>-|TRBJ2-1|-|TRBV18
CASSPSRAGGDEQFF
TGTGCCAGCTCACCAAGCCGAGCGGGCGGTGATGAGCAGTTCTTC
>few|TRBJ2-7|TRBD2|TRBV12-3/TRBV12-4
CASNIPGLAYEQYF
TGTGCCAGCAATATACCGGGACTAGCGTATGAGCAGTACTTC
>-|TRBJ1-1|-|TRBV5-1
CASSSGDGDTEAFF
TGCGCCAGCAGCTCAGGGGATGGGGACACTGAAGCTTTCTTT
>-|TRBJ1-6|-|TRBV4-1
CASSHGSGYNSPLHF
TGCGCCAGCAGCCACGGGTCGGGCTATAATTCACCCCTCCACTTT
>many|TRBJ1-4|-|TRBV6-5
CASREVGGEKLFF
TGTGCCAGTCGGGAGGTCGGGGGCGAAAAACTGTTTTTT
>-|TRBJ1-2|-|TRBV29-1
CSVDAPGLVYGYTF
TGCAGCGTTGATGCCCCGGGATTAGTCTATGGCTACACCTTC
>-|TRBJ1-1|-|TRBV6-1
CASTHDVGAFF
TGTGCCAGCACTCACGACGTGGGAGCTTTCTTT
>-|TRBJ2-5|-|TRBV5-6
CANSTYLGDGEQYF
TGTGCCAACAGCACCTACTTGGGGGACGGGGAGCAGTACTTC
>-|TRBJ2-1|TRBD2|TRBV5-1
CASSHERGSFYNEQFF
TGCGCCAGCAGCCACGAGCGGGGGAGTTTTTACAATGAGCAGTTCTTC
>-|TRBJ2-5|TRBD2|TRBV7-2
CASSLYRGDQETQYF
TGTGCCAGCAGCTTATACCGGGGGGACCAAGAGACCCAGTACTTC
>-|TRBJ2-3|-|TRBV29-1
CSVKVISTDTQYF
TGCAGCGTCAAGGTTATTAGCACAGATACGCAGTATTTT
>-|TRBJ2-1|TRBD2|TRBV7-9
CASSLRTSGAINEQFF
TGTGCCAGCAGCTTAAGGACTAGCGGTGCGATCAATGAGCAGTTCTTC
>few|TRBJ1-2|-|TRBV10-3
CAISEDTTDHYGYTF
TGTGCCATCAGTGAGGACACGACAGACCACTATGGCTACACCTTC
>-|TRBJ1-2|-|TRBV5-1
CASSLGRETVYGYTF
TGCGCCAGCAGCTTAGGGAGAGAAACAGTCTATGGCTACACCTTC
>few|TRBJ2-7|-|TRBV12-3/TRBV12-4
CASSYGGQTYEQYF
TGTGCCAGCAGTTATGGAGGACAGACCTACGAGCAGTACTTC
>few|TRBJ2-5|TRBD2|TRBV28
CASSEGLAQQETQYF
TGTGCCAGCAGCGAAGGACTAGCGCAACAAGAGACCCAGTACTTC
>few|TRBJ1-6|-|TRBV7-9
CASSSGQGSDSPLHF
TGTGCCAGCAGCTCCGGGCAGGGGAGCGATTCACCCCTCCACTTT
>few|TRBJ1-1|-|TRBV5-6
CASSFFTLTFLNTEAFF
TGTGCCAGCAGCTTTTTCACCTTGACCTTTTTGAACACTGAAGCTTTCTTT
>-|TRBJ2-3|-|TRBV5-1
CASSLGERTQYF
TGCGCCAGCAGCTTGGGGGAGCGCACGCAGTATTTT
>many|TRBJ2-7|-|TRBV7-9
CASSLETEQYF
TGTGCCAGCAGCTTAGAAACAGAGCAGTACTTC
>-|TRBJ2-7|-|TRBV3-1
CASSGRDSEQYF
TGTGCCAGCAGCGGCCGGGACTCCGAGCAGTACTTC
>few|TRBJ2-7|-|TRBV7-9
CASSDSRSSYEQYF
TGTGCCAGCAGCGACAGTAGGAGCTCCTACGAGCAGTACTTC
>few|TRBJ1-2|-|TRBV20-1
CSARLDGRRYTF
TGCAGTGCTAGACTTGACGGCCGACGCTACACCTTC
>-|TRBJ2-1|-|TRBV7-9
CASSLALGGLGLEQFF
TGTGCCAGCAGCTTAGCGCTGGGGGGGCTCGGACTTGAGCAGTTCTTC
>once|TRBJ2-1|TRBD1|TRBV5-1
CASSGQGLLNNEQFF
TGCGCCAGCAGCGGACAGGGACTCCTCAACAATGAGCAGTTCTTC
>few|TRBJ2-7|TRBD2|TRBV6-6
CASSNPGTSGSYEQYF
TGTGCCAGCAGCAACCCCGGGACTAGCGGCTCCTACGAGCAGTACTTC
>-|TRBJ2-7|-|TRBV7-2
CASSFRDNTYEQYF
TGTGCCAGCAGCTTCCGGGACAATACCTACGAGCAGTACTTC
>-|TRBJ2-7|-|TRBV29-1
CSGANTGRGEQYF
TGCAGCGGGGCTAACACAGGGCGCGGGGAGCAGTACTTC
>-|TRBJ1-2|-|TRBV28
CASSSPVKTGSYGYTF
TGTGCCAGCAGTTCCCCCGTCAAAACAGGTTCCTATGGCTACACCTTC
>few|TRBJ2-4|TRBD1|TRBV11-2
CASSLTGYGNKNIQYF
TGTGCCAGCAGCCTGACAGGGTACGGGAATAAGAACATTCAGTACTTC
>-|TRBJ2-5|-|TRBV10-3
CAINGALQETQYF
TGTGCCATCAACGGTGCCCTGCAAGAGACCCAGTACTTC
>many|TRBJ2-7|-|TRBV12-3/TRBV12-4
CASSLLGGEQYF
TGTGCCAGCAGTTTATTAGGTGGCGAGCAGTACTTC
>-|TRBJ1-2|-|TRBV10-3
CAISAPLKGAYGYTF
TGTGCCATCAGTGCCCCATTAAAGGGAGCTTATGGCTACACCTTC
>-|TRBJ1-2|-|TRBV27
CASNAPGEGYTF
TGTGCCAGCAATGCGCCAGGGGAGGGCTACACCTTC
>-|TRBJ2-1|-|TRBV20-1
CSASRDGYEQFF
TGCAGTGCTAGTAGAGACGGCTACGAGCAGTTCTTC
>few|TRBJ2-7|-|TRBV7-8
CASSLRGTHFYEQYF
TGTGCCAGCAGCTTACGAGGGACACATTTCTACGAGCAGTACTTC
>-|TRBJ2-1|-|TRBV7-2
CASTPSRDSDEQFF
TGTGCCAGCACCCCGTCGAGGGACTCCGATGAGCAGTTCTTC
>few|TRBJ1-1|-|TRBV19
CASSMRGDTEAFF
TGTGCCAGTAGTATGCGGGGTGATACTGAAGCTTTCTTT
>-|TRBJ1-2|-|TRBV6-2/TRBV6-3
CASSRRQRGYTF
TGTGCCAGCAGCCGCCGGCAGCGAGGCTACACCTTC
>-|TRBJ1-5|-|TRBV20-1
CSASSGRGGDQPQHF
TGCAGTGCTAGCTCAGGGAGGGGAGGGGATCAGCCCCAGCATTTT
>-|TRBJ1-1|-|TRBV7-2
CASSSGPEPLTEAFF
TGTGCCAGCAGCTCAGGTCCAGAGCCCCTCACTGAAGCTTTCTTT
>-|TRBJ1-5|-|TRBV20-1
CSASSRQLSNQPQHF
TGCAGTGCCAGCTCCAGACAGCTTAGCAATCAGCCCCAGCATTTT
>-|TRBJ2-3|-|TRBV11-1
CASSLAGRGITDTQYF
TGTGCCAGCAGCTTAGCGGGAAGGGGCATCACAGATACGCAGTATTTT
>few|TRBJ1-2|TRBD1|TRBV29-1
CSVDSEGAAYGYTF
TGCAGCGTGGACAGTGAGGGGGCAGCCTATGGCTACACCTTC
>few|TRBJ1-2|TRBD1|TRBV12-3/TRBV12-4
CASSQGADNYGYTF
TGTGCCAGTAGTCAGGGGGCAGATAACTATGGCTACACCTTC
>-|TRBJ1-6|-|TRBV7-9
CASTLGSSYNSPLHF
TGTGCCAGCACCCTCGGGAGCTCCTATAATTCACCCCTCCACTTT
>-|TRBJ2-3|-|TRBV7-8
CASSYQGGQTDTQYF
TGTGCCAGCAGCTACCAGGGGGGGCAAACAGATACGCAGTATTTT
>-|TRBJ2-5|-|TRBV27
CASSPAAQGEEETQYF
TGTGCCAGCAGTCCCGCCGCACAGGGTGAGGAAGAGACCCAGTACTTC